This T cell receptor beta chain was recorded in a study of T cell responses to AZD1222 COVID-19 vaccine. This CDR3 comprises 14 residues. V dropped 0 bases and J dropped 6 bases, with 9 bases sitting between them. Per germline, CDR1 SGHTA and CDR2 FQGNSA. Clones were read by immunoSEQ multiplex PCR, and TCRdb kept only the in-frame ones, dropping some. Of about 51,000 clones listed, 85% to 90% are singletons. Concerning this clone: Its antigen is undetermined.

Findings and limits, study-wide: Donors were mostly white British, more females; clonal diversity possibly underestimated.

The sample consisted of peripheral blood, taken 28 days after the second AZD1222 dose. This receptor was obtained from an adult who received the AZD1222 COVID-19 vaccine. The V gene is TRBV7-2, the J gene TRBJ2-1; D ambiguous. The CDR3 loop is CASSLALVVNEQFF. The DNA for the CDR3 is TGTGCCAGCAGCTTAGCGCTAGTGGTCAATGAGCAGTTCTTC.